Listed here are 21 T cell receptor beta chains from one sample, sequenced in a study of tumor-infiltrating lymphocytes in primary liver carcinoma (dated by TCRdb to about 2017). Blood RNA was extracted from unsorted whole blood with TRIzol reagent; germline DNA came from the DNeasy Blood & Tissue kit. Sequencer: Illumina HiSeq 2500. TCRbeta-specific cDNA was reverse-transcribed from 500 to 550 ng total RNA using a constant-region primer and ProtoScript II reverse transcriptase. Construction of the TCRbeta libraries relied on three nested rounds of multiplex PCR, following a slightly modified ARM-PCR procedure. The first two PCR rounds used multiplex TRBV1-TRBV30 forward primers with a Cbeta reverse primer, each for about 9 cycles. TCRdb redid the processing of the public reads, applying fastp at Q25 and MiXCR, and retained in-frame beta chains. Duplicate CDR3 protein sequences are folded into a single record with the most common DNA and genes. The sample records almost 200,000 distinct CDR3 sequences, 65% of which are singletons. Under 7.5% of the sample lies in the top ten.

The material sequenced was peripheral blood. These receptors came from a woman aged 55 to 70 with primary liver carcinoma and hepatitis B virus infection.

In regard to this clonotype: One end of the junction fails to match germline, which may point to a read error. The chain recombines TRBV11-2 with TRBJ2-7; possible D gene TRBD2, 6 bases. The CDR3 spans 13 residues. CDR1 is SGHAT and CDR2 is FQNNGV in the germline V gene. The CDR3 region is CASSSLARVQQYF. In nucleotides, the CDR3 is TGTGCCAGCAGCAGCCTAGCGCGAGTACAGCAGTACTTT.

Note on this clonotype: With a much larger clone just one base away, this may be a read error. The rearrangement links TRBV9 to TRBJ2-1; 8 positions agree with TRBD1. Germline loops: CDR1 SGDLS, CDR2 YYNGEE. J lost 3 bases, V lost 4 bases, and 6 bases had no gene match. The CDR3 has 15 residues. The chain's CDR3 is CASSISGQGYNEQFF. Written as DNA, the CDR3 is TGTGCCAGCAGCATATCAGGACAGGGCTACAATGAGCAGTTCTTC.

The V call is TRBV10-1, the J call TRBJ1-1; unclear D gene. V was trimmed by 8 bases and J by 3 bases, leaving 13 bases between them. Germline V gives CDR1 WNHNN, CDR2 SYGVQD (reference sequence). The CDR3 runs to 13 residues. The CDR3 sequence is CASSDGRDTEAFF. The CDR3 DNA reads TGCGCCAGCTCCGACGGGAGAGACACTGAAGCTTTCTTT.

V usage is TRBV5-1 and J usage is TRBJ2-3, with 12 bases lining up with TRBD2. The CDR3 is 17 amino acids. Germline values: CDR1 SGHRS, CDR2 YFSETQ. Trimming took 2 bases from V and 2 from J; bases not matched to a gene: 6. This CDR3 reads CASSFGLAGILTDTQYF. As DNA, the CDR3 is TGCGCCAGCAGCTTCGGACTAGCGGGGATCCTCACAGATACGCAGTATTTT.

Turning to this clonotype: Here the CDR3 omits its conserved ending phenylalanine or tryptophan, so a read error is the likely source. This rearrangement joins TRBV6-1 to TRBJ1-3, with D unresolved. CDR1 and CDR2 from the germline V gene are MNHNS and SASEGT. The CDR3 sequence is 16 residues long. Trimming took 3 bases from V and 4 from J, leaving 16 bases between them. CDR3 sequence reads: CASSDGWVGKGNTIYS. Here the CDR3 DNA reads TGTGCCAGCAGTGATGGTTGGGTGGGAAAGGGAAACACCATATATTCT.

Of note for this clonotype: This may arise from a read error, as a much more abundant clone is one base away. The V and J genes are TRBV7-9 and TRBJ2-3; no reliable D call. This CDR3 region has 13 residues. Looked up from germline, CDR1 is SEHNR and CDR2 is FQNEAQ (reference sequence). CDR3 loop: CASSPGSRDTQYF. DNA for the CDR3: TGTGCCAGCAGCCCGGGCAGCAGAGATACGCAGTATTTT.

By sample fraction, this clonotype is medium-sized. V usage is TRBV12-3 or TRBV12-4 and J usage is TRBJ1-3; D possibly corresponds to TRBD1 (6 bases). V was clipped by 10 bases and J by 0 bases, with 13 bases between them. The CDR3 contains 14 residues. CDR3 in amino acids: CATIQGTSGNTIYF. In nucleotides, the CDR3 is TGTGCCACCATACAGGGTACCTCTGGAAACACCATATATTTT.

This sequence joins TRBV25-1 and TRBJ1-5, with D possibly being TRBD1 (5 bases). CDR3 length: 14 residues. The V gene's germline CDR1 is MGHDK and CDR2 SYGVNS. V was trimmed by 10 bases and J by 0 bases, leaving 13 bases between them. CDR3 coding DNA: TGTGCCACCGCGGGACCGCGTAGCAATCAGCCCCAGCATTTT. Amino acid sequence: CATAGPRSNQPQHF.

About this clonotype: The junction and the germline gene differ at one end; a read error may be behind it. The chain uses TRBV6-6 and TRBJ2-5; D is possibly TRBD1 or TRBD2 (5 bases each). Germline lookup yields CDR1 MNHNY and CDR2 SVGAGI (reference sequence). The CDR3 extends over 13 amino acids. The CDR3, as DNA: TGTGCCAGCAGTTATACACCCCAAGGGACCCACTACTTC. Translating it yields CASSYTPQGTHYF.

This clonotype has at least ten counts. This chain joins TRBV7-9 and TRBJ1-1; 7 positions agree with TRBD1. Germline V CDR1 and CDR2: SEHNR, FQNEAQ (reference sequence). The CDR3 has 13 amino acids. The J segment lost 6 bases and the V segment lost 5 bases, leaving 6 bases of the junction unmatched. The chain's CDR3 is CASSKGQGAEAFF. CDR3 coding DNA: TGTGCCAGCAGCAAAGGGCAGGGGGCTGAAGCTTTCTTT. The entire variable domain, with the rest obtained from reference TRBV7-9 and TRBJ1-1, is as follows: DTGVSQNPRHKITKRGQNVTFRCDPISEHNRLYWYRQTLGQGPEFLTYFQNEAQLEKSRLLSDRFSAERPKGSFSTLEIQRTEQGDSAMYLCASSKGQGAEAFFGQGTRLTVV.

Worth noting for this clonotype: This may arise from a read error, as a much more abundant clone is one base away. The rearrangement uses TRBV12-3 or TRBV12-4 and TRBJ2-1, with TRBD2 matching 10 bases. This CDR3 is built from 18 residues. The CDR3 spells CASSSSGRVIDSYNEEFF. The CDR3 DNA sequence: TGTGCCAGCAGCTCAAGCGGGAGGGTGATAGACTCCTACAATGAGGAGTTCTTC.

With regard to this clonotype: Likely a read error: the CDR3 ends without its conserved phenylalanine or tryptophan. The chain is built from TRBV29-1 and TRBJ1-1; D is ambiguous. Trimming removed 8 bases at V and 7 bases at J, with 14 bases between. CDR1 and CDR2 (germline): SQVTM, ANQGSEA. The CDR3 is made up of 11 amino acids. CDR3 in DNA: TGCAGCCTTGTATACCTGGGTGAAGCTTTCATT. Translated, it gives CSLVYLGEAFI.

The chain employs TRBV28 and TRBJ1-5, with D hard to call. The germline gives CDR1 MDHEN, CDR2 SYDVKM. The CDR3 runs 18 residues. The V gene lost 0 bases and the J gene lost 2 bases, with 17 bases spanning the gap. The CDR3, as DNA: TGTGCCAGCAGTTTATGGGAATTGGACCGTACGGGCAATCAGCCCCAGCATTTT. Translation gives CASSLWELDRTGNQPQHF.

This clonotype was seen only a few times. The chain couples TRBV7-9 to TRBJ1-5, with no clear D. The CDR3 runs 17 residues. The V end was cut by 2 bases, the J end by 2 bases, with 16 bases between. Looked up from germline, CDR1 is SEHNR and CDR2 is FQNEAQ (reference sequence). The CDR3 coding sequence is TGTGCCAGCAGCTTATCGTCGGCGGGCGCGGGCAATCAGCCCCAGCATTTT. Residues: CASSLSSAGAGNQPQHF.

This clonotype was observed many times. The chain links TRBV6-5 to TRBJ1-1; D remains unclear. The CDR3 runs 14 residues. Germline V gene sequence: CDR1 MNHEY, CDR2 SVGAGI. Deletions cut 6 bases from V and 0 bases from J, with 11 bases between. The CDR3 sequence is CASRVGSMNTEAFF. Here the CDR3 DNA reads TGTGCCAGCAGGGTAGGGTCCATGAACACTGAAGCTTTCTTT.

The V gene is TRBV4-1, the J gene TRBJ1-5; D may be TRBD1 (6 bases). Germline-derived CDR1 and CDR2 are MGHRA and YSYEKL. The CDR3 has 14 residues. V was pared by 2 bases and J by 7 bases, with 12 bases between. The CDR3 coding sequence is TGCGCCAGCAGCCAACCGGGACAAAGGCAGCCCCAGCATTTT. This codes for CASSQPGQRQPQHF.

Concerning this clonotype: The CDR3 does not end in the conserved phenylalanine or tryptophan, so this is likely a read error. The rearrangement joins TRBV11-2 to TRBJ2-5; either TRBD1 or TRBD2 may fit D (5 bases each). This CDR3 has 13 amino acids. V was trimmed by 9 bases and J by 3 bases, leaving 14 bases between them. The V gene's germline CDR1 is SGHAT and CDR2 FQNNGV. The chain's CDR3 is CASSLGVKETQYI. The DNA for the CDR3 is TGTGCCAGTAGCCTGGGGGTCAAAGAGACCCAGTACATC.

This clonotype was recorded once. CDR3 residues: CASRSQGFSTDTHYF. For the CDR3, the DNA is TGTGCCAGCAGGTCCCAGGGCTTTAGCACAGATACACATTATTTT. V and J are TRBV11-2 and TRBJ2-3; TRBD1 is a possible D gene (5 bases). V was shortened by 6 bases and J by 15 bases, with 28 bases between the two germline ends. The CDR3 contains 15 residues. From germline, CDR1 is SGHAT and CDR2 FQNNGV. The entire variable domain, with the rest obtained from reference TRBV11-2 and TRBJ2-3, is as follows: EAGVAQSPRYKIIEKRQSVAFWCNPISGHATLYWYQQILGQGPKLLIQFQNNGVVDDSQLPKDRFSAERLKGVDSTLKIQPAKLEDSAVYLCASRSQGFSTDTHYFGPGTRLTVL.

To note about this clonotype: This likely comes from a read error, as the CDR3 has no conserved phenylalanine or tryptophan at its end. V gene TRBV4-2 combines with J gene TRBJ1-6, with 8 nucleotides matching TRBD1. The CDR3 spans 16 residues. Germline lookup yields CDR1 LGHNA and CDR2 YNFKEQ. The CDR3: CVSSQNPTGANSPLHL. DNA of the CDR3: TGTGTCAGCAGCCAAAACCCGACAGGGGCAAATTCACCCCTCCACCTT.

On this clonotype itself: A much larger clone differs by one base, so this may be a read error. The chain recombines TRBV6-5 with TRBJ2-2; 7 bases are a match to TRBD2. V lost 0 bases and J lost 6; bases outside the gene matches: 10. The CDR3 is 17 amino acids. Per the germline V gene, CDR1 is MNHEY and CDR2 is SVGAGI. The CDR3 protein is CASSYSPTSLNAGELFF. DNA for the CDR3: TGTGCCAGCAGTTACTCTCCGACTAGCCTAAACGCCGGGGAGCTGTTTTTT.

This clonotype appeared many times. The rearrangement links TRBV4-2 to TRBJ2-5; 9 bases fit TRBD2. The CDR3 is made up of 17 amino acids. Germline CDR1 and CDR2: LGHNA and YNFKEQ. Trimming at V came to 0 bases and at J to 1 base, leaving 6 bases not matched to a gene. CDR3 in amino acids: CASSQDLTSGVQETQYF. The CDR3 DNA reads as TGTGCCAGCAGCCAAGATCTGACTAGCGGAGTCCAAGAGACCCAGTACTTC.